A single sample gave rise to the 8 T cell receptor beta chains below, sequenced in a study of Tregs in tolerant kidney transplant recipients. Produced via immunoSEQ multiplex PCR; TCRdb's table is partial and in-frame only. The sample lists about 69,000 clones, less than 90% occurring once. The starting material was CD4+ T cells from blood, obtained before the transplant. These TCRs come from a human donor who received a combined kidney and bone marrow transplant.

The V gene is TRBV19, the J gene TRBJ2-7, with 7 bases identical to TRBD1. CDR3 length equals 17 residues. V lost 4 bases and J lost 0; bases outside the gene matches: 12. Germline V gene data show CDR1 as LNHDA and CDR2 as SQIVND (reference sequence). DNA for the CDR3: TGTGCCAGTAGTACGTTGCCTCCGGGACAGTCCTCCTACGAGCAGTACTTC. Protein sequence: CASSTLPPGQSSYEQYF.

The gene calls are TRBV4-1 and TRBJ1-2; D remains unclear. Per the germline V gene, CDR1 is MGHRA and CDR2 is YSYEKL. This CDR3 has 15 amino acids. Trimming left V 0 bases short and J 0 bases short, with 8 bases between. CDR3 in amino acids: CASSQDGRTNYGYTF. The CDR3 region has the DNA TGCGCCAGCAGCCAAGATGGCAGGACTAACTATGGCTACACCTTC.

The V call is TRBV19, the J call TRBJ1-2, with D unresolved. The CDR3 is 16 residues long. Looked up from germline, CDR1 is LNHDA and CDR2 is SQIVND (reference sequence). V lost 0 bases and J 0 bases, leaving 11 bases between the germline ends. For the CDR3, the DNA is TGTGCCAGTAGTATAGAGTCCACAAGAACTAACTATGGCTACACCTTC. It yields the protein CASSIESTRTNYGYTF.

The rearrangement links TRBV12-2 to TRBJ2-3; the table assigns TRBD2, which was not confirmed against the DNA. TRBV12-2 is a documented pseudogene. The CDR3 is 16 amino acids. The CDR3 loop reads CASRFHFSGRTDTQYF. The DNA of the CDR3 is TGTGCAAGTCGCTTTCACTTTAGCGGGAGAACAGATACGCAGTATTTT.

The chain combines TRBV2 with TRBJ2-1; D is perhaps TRBD2 (5 bases). V lost 1 base, J lost 12 bases, and 13 bases lay in between. CDR1 SNHLY and CDR2 FYNNEI come from the germline V gene. This CDR3 comprises 13 residues. CDR3 residues: CASSEGIGIWQFF. CDR3 in DNA: TGTGCCAGCAGTGAAGGGATCGGGATATGGCAGTTCTTC.

The rearrangement links TRBV5-1 to TRBJ1-4; D remains ambiguous. The CDR3 totals 16 residues. V was shortened by 4 bases and J by 8 bases, with 21 bases between the two germline ends. CDR1 and CDR2 from the germline V gene are SGHRS and YFSETQ. The CDR3 protein is CASSLNAGQRAEKLFF. DNA of the CDR3: TGCGCCAGCAGCCTCAATGCAGGTCAGAGGGCCGAAAAACTGTTTTTT. The full variable domain, in which reference TRBV5-1 and TRBJ1-4 provide the parts outside the CDR3, is KAGVTQTPRYLIKTRGQQVTLSCSPISGHRSVSWYQQTPGQGLQFLFEYFSETQRNKGNFPGRFSGRQFSNSRSEMNVSTLELGDSALYLCASSLNAGQRAEKLFFGSGTQLSVL.

The chain has TRBV4-2 and TRBJ1-5; D may be TRBD1 (5 bases). CDR3 length: 15 amino acids. Germline-derived CDR1 and CDR2 are LGHNA and YNFKEQ. The V and J ends lost 0 bases and 0 bases respectively, with 6 bases between them. CDR3 DNA: TGTGCCAGCAGCCAAGAGGGGGGTAGCAATCAGCCCCAGCATTTT. Translating gives CASSQEGGSNQPQHF.

The CDR3 sequence: CASSLGTLATSGYTF. CDR3 sequence (DNA): TGCGCCAGCAGCCTGGGGACACTTGCGACAAGTGGCTACACCTTC. V is TRBV5-1 and J is TRBJ1-2, with D maybe TRBD1 (6 bases). The CDR3 runs to 15 residues. In germline, CDR1 is SGHRS, CDR2 YFSETQ. Trimming took 4 bases from V and 7 from J, leaving 20 bases between them. Drawing the rest from reference TRBV5-1 and TRBJ1-2, the complete variable domain is KAGVTQTPRYLIKTRGQQVTLSCSPISGHRSVSWYQQTPGQGLQFLFEYFSETQRNKGNFPGRFSGRQFSNSRSEMNVSTLELGDSALYLCASSLGTLATSGYTFGSGTRLTVV.